This entry lists 6 T cell receptor beta chains sequenced from one sample in a study of PD-1 blockade in classical Hodgkin lymphoma (TCRdb year 2020). Library preparation was by the immunoSEQ multiplex PCR assay. The table comes from immuneACCESS by way of TCRdb, which keeps in-frame sequences with V and J called. Part of the clones is missing from these tables; in studies checked, under half for an unresolved V gene and the rest for unknown reasons. This sample gives fewer than 30,000 clones in total; 82% of them show up just once. Around 10% of the sample is in the top ten clones. Interpreted using the paper, the time point label stands for: cycle 2 day 1 (C2D1) of nivolumab. All trial patients had relapsed after autologous stem cell transplantation, with cohorts A, B and C differing in prior brentuximab vedotin exposure. The sample here was peripheral blood mononuclear cells (PBMCs), taken before the second cycle of nivolumab. Receptor source: a human donor with classical Hodgkin lymphoma.

The V gene is TRBV19, the J gene TRBJ2-5, with D possibly being TRBD2 (6 bases). V gave up 3 bases and J gave up 7 bases, with 18 bases separating them. The CDR3 loop spans 15 amino acids. The V gene's germline CDR1 is LNHDA and CDR2 SQIVND (reference sequence). The CDR3: CASSMDNFGGSTQYF. As DNA, the CDR3 is TGTGCCAGTAGTATGGATAACTTCGGGGGTTCGACCCAGTACTTC.

The chain joins TRBV4-3 to TRBJ2-2; D is uncertain. The germline V and J ends were trimmed by 2 bases and 2 bases, with 12 bases remaining between them. Germline CDR1 is LGHNA and CDR2 is YSLEER. This CDR3 region has 16 residues. In nucleotides, the CDR3 is TGCGCCAGCAGCCAAACGGCAGGTTATAACACCGGGGAGCTGTTTTTT. Its translation is CASSQTAGYNTGELFF.

V is TRBV5-4 and J is TRBJ1-4; 10 bases map to TRBD1. J was trimmed by 3 bases and V by 4 bases; bases with no gene match: 3. CDR3 size: 15 residues. Per the germline V gene, CDR1 is SGHNT and CDR2 is YYREEE (reference sequence). CDR3 nucleotide sequence: TGTGCCAGCAGCCCAGGACAGGGGGCTAATGAAAAACTGTTTTTT. As protein: CASSPGQGANEKLFF.

For the CDR3, the DNA is TGCAGCGTTGAAGTCGCGGGGTGGTATGGCTACACCTTC. This gives the protein CSVEVAGWYGYTF. The rearrangement uses TRBV29-1 and TRBJ1-2; D is undetermined. Germline lookup yields CDR1 SQVTM and CDR2 ANQGSEA. CDR3 size: 13 residues. Trimming took off 1 base at V and 5 bases at J, with 11 bases between the two ends.

The V and J genes are TRBV18 and TRBJ1-3; D is unclear. Trimming took 0 bases from V and 0 from J, leaving 6 bases between them. This CDR3 comprises 15 residues. Germline V gives CDR1 KGHSH, CDR2 LQKENI. The CDR3 region has the DNA TGTGCCAGCTCACCACCGACGGTCTCTGGAAACACCATATATTTT. Translating it yields CASSPPTVSGNTIYF.

The chain couples TRBV5-1 to TRBJ1-1; D may be TRBD1 (5 bases). From germline, CDR1 is SGHRS and CDR2 YFSETQ. The V gene lost 8 bases and the J gene lost 4 bases, with 15 bases spanning the gap. This CDR3 has 13 amino acids. This chain's CDR3 is CASGTSGGTEAFF. CDR3 nucleotides: TGCGCCAGTGGGACTTCCGGGGGCACTGAAGCTTTCTTT.